This T cell receptor (beta chain) was sequenced for a study of blood T cell repertoires in COVID-19. Study background: Samples came from the United States, Italy and Spain, spanning acute and convalescent COVID-19. T cells, B-cell-depleted T cells, or PBMCs provided the cDNA or gDNA that served as material.

Using immunoSEQ multiplex PCR, the repertoire was profiled, and TCRdb retains in-frame clones only, with some absent. The repertoire holds 150,000 to 200,000 clones, more than 75% seen once, with approximately 0.6% in the top ten. The CDR3 is made up of 18 amino acids. Per germline, CDR1 SGDLS and CDR2 YYNGEE. V lost 4 bases to trimming and J lost 4 bases; unmatched junction nucleotides: 11. This chain links TRBV9 with TRBJ2-2; 12 bases are a match to TRBD1. Sequences were obtained from peripheral blood. The sequence was obtained from a man in his 60s with COVID-19, enrolled during active disease. The CDR3 reads CASSIHRDRGLGTGELFF. The DNA for the CDR3 is TGTGCCAGCAGCATCCACCGGGACAGGGGGCTCGGCACCGGGGAGCTGTTTTTT.